The rows below give T cell receptor beta chains drawn from one sample of a study of CD8 T cells in ankylosing spondylitis. Using its own MiXCR run on the 5' RACE reads, TCRdb lists one record per CDR3 protein. Among 350,000 to 400,000 distinct CDR3 sequences listed, approximately 22% were seen once. The sequenced sample was blood, either unsorted or a sorted T cell fraction (not recorded which). All receptors derive from a male donor with ankylosing spondylitis or in good health (not recorded which). Both conserved end residues are part of each CDR3. Each record gives: J gene, V gene, D gene, clone size, CDR3 protein, CDR3 DNA. A D gene is named only where the DNA matches it firmly. The size field is filled for only some rows; it gives once, few, many or a size class.

>TRBJ2-3|TRBV10-1|TRBD1|.
CASSRDRETDTQYF
TGCGCCAGCTCCCGGGACAGGGAGACAGATACGCAGTATTTT
>TRBJ2-7|TRBV15|TRBD1|few
CATSRDRGGTEAYEQYF
TGTGCCACCAGCAGAGATCGGGGTGGGACAGAGGCCTACGAGCAGTACTTC
>TRBJ2-2|TRBV6-6|.|.
CASSYRSFGELFF
TGTGCCAGCAGTTACCGCTCGTTCGGGGAGCTGTTTTTT
>TRBJ2-5|TRBV14|.|.
CASSQVGYKETQYF
TGTGCCAGCAGCCAAGTTGGGTATAAGGAGACCCAGTACTTC
>TRBJ2-7|TRBV29-1|TRBD1|.
CSVLRQGVYEQYF
TGCAGCGTCCTCAGACAGGGGGTCTACGAGCAGTACTTC
>TRBJ2-1|TRBV5-6|.|.
CASSPEPLSSYNEQFF
TGTGCCAGCAGCCCGGAACCGTTAAGCTCCTACAATGAGCAGTTCTTC
>TRBJ2-1|TRBV29-1|.|few
CSVEDGGGQSYNEQFF
TGCAGCGTTGAAGACGGCGGGGGACAGTCATACAATGAGCAGTTCTTC
>TRBJ2-7|TRBV12-3/TRBV12-4|TRBD1|once
CASSSGTGLGEQYF
TGTGCCAGCAGTTCAGGGACAGGGTTGGGCGAGCAGTACTTC
>TRBJ1-5|TRBV4-1|.|.
CASSQVAGSNQPQHF
TGCGCCAGCAGCCAAGTTGCGGGTAGCAATCAGCCCCAGCATTTT
>TRBJ2-1|TRBV6-1|.|few
CASRNGWEANEQFF
TGTGCCAGCAGGAATGGATGGGAAGCGAATGAGCAGTTCTTC
>TRBJ2-1|TRBV12-3/TRBV12-4|TRBD2|.
CASSFSGGGHNEQFF
TGTGCCAGCAGTTTTAGCGGGGGGGGACACAATGAGCAGTTCTTC
>TRBJ2-7|TRBV20-1|.|.
CSARESLSATYEQYF
TGCAGTGCTAGAGAGTCACTCTCGGCGACCTACGAGCAGTACTTC
>TRBJ2-2|TRBV7-2|.|few
CASSPPPRAGELFF
TGTGCCAGCAGCCCTCCCCCGAGGGCCGGGGAGCTGTTTTTT
>TRBJ2-7|TRBV9|.|few
CASSVDRLPSGEQYF
TGTGCCAGCAGCGTAGATCGACTGCCTTCGGGAGAGCAGTACTTC
>TRBJ2-1|TRBV12-3/TRBV12-4|.|few
CASSRIRVSTTIQQFF
TGTGCCAGCAGTCGAATCCGGGTCTCTACTACAATTCAGCAGTTCTTC
>TRBJ2-3|TRBV20-1|TRBD1|few
CSAFNRDRGTDTQYF
TGCAGTGCTTTCAACCGGGACAGGGGCACAGATACGCAGTATTTT
>TRBJ1-6|TRBV6-1|.|few
CASSEGTENSPLHF
TGTGCCAGCAGTGAAGGGACAGAAAATTCACCCCTCCACTTT
>TRBJ2-7|TRBV7-2|.|few
CASSLYWGGRSSYEQYF
TGTGCCAGCAGCTTATATTGGGGTGGTAGAAGCTCCTACGAGCAGTACTTC
>TRBJ2-7|TRBV5-1|.|few
CASSLEGLAEQYF
TGCGCCAGCAGCTTGGAAGGCCTTGCCGAGCAGTACTTC
>TRBJ2-2|TRBV7-8|TRBD2|few
CASSPGSPGGTGELFF
TGTGCCAGCAGCCCTGGATCCCCGGGGGGAACCGGGGAGCTGTTTTTT
>TRBJ2-7|TRBV4-1|.|.
CASSGPGTTGEQYF
TGCGCCAGCAGCGGACCCGGGACGACGGGCGAGCAGTACTTC
>TRBJ2-5|TRBV29-1|TRBD2|.
CSVDPGGGVYRETQYF
TGCAGCGTTGATCCTGGCGGGGGGGTGTATAGAGAGACCCAGTACTTC
>TRBJ2-1|TRBV29-1|.|.
CSVDGHNSPYNEQFF
TGCAGCGTTGACGGGCATAACTCACCCTACAATGAGCAGTTCTTC
>TRBJ2-7|TRBV20-1|.|.
CSASEQGPYEQYF
TGCAGTGCTAGTGAACAGGGCCCCTACGAGCAGTACTTC